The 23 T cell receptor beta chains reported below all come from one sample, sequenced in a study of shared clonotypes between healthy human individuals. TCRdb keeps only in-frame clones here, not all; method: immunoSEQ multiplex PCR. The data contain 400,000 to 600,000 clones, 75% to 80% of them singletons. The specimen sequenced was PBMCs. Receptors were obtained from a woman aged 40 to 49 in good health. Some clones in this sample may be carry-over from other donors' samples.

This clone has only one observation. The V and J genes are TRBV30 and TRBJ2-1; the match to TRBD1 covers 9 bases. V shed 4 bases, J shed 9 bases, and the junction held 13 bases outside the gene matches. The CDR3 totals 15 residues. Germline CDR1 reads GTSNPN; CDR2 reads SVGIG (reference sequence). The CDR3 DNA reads TGTGCCTGGAACGGGGCGGGACAGGGAACGGGTGAGCAGTTCTTC. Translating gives CAWNGAGQGTGEQFF.

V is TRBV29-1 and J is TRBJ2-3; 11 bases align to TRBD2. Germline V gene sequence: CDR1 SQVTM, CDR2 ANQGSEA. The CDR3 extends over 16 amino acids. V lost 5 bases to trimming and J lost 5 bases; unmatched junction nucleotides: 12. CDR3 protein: CSVITGTSGWVDTQYF. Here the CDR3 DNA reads TGCAGCGTTATAACCGGGACTAGCGGTTGGGTAGATACGCAGTATTTT.

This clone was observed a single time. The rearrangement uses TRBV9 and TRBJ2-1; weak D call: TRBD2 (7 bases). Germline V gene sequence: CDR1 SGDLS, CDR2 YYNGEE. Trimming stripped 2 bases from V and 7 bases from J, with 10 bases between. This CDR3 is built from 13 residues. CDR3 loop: CASSVAGANEQFF. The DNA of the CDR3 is TGTGCCAGCAGCGTCGCGGGGGCAAATGAGCAGTTCTTC.

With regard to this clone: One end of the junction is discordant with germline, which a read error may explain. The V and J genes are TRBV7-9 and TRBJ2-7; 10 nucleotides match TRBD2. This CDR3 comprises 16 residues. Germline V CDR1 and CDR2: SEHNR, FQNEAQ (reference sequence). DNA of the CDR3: TGTGCCAGCAGCCTAGCGGGAGCAGACACGGAGTACGAGCAGTACTTC. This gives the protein CASSLAGADTEYEQYF.

The CDR3 sequence is CASSPESGTQYF. Here the CDR3 DNA reads TGTGCCAGCAGTCCCGAGTCCGGTACGCAGTATTTT. This chain connects TRBV6-6 to TRBJ2-3, with unresolved D. Deletions cut 5 bases from V and 8 bases from J, with 11 bases between. Germline V CDR1 and CDR2: MNHNY, SVGAGI (reference sequence). CDR3 length: 12 residues.

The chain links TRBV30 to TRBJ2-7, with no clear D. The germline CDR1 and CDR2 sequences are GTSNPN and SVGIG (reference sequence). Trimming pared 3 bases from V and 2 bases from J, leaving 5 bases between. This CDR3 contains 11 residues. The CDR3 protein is CAWSNTYEQYF. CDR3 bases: TGTGCCTGGAGCAACACCTACGAGCAGTACTTC. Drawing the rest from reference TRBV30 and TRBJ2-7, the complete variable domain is SQTIHQWPATLVQPVGSPLSLECTVEGTSNPNLYWYRQAAGRGLQLLFYSVGIGQISSEVPQNLSASRPQDRQFILSSKKLLLSDSGFYLCAWSNTYEQYFGPGTRLTVT.

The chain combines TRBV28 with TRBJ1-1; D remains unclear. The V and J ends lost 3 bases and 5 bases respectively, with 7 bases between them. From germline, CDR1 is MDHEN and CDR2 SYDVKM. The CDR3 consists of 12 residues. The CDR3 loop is CASSLRWTEAFF. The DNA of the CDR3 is TGTGCCAGCAGTTTGCGTTGGACTGAAGCTTTCTTT.

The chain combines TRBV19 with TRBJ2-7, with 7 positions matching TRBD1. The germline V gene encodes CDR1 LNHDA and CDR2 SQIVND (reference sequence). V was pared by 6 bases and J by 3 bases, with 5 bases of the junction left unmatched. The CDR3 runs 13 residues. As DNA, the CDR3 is TGTGCCAGTAGCCCAGGACAGGTCTACGAGCAGTACTTC. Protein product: CASSPGQVYEQYF. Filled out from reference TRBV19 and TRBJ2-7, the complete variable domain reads DGGITQSPKYLFRKEGQNVTLSCEQNLNHDAMYWYRQDPGQGLRLIYYSQIVNDFQKGDIAEGYSVSREKKESFPLTVTSAQKNPTAFYLCASSPGQVYEQYFGPGTRLTVT.

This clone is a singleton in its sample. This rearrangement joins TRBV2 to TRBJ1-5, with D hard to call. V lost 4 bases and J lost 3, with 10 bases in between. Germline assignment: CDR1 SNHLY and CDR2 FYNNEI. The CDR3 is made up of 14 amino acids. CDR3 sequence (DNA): TGTGCCAGCAGTGTCTCCTGGTACAATCAGCCCCAGCATTTT. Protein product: CASSVSWYNQPQHF.

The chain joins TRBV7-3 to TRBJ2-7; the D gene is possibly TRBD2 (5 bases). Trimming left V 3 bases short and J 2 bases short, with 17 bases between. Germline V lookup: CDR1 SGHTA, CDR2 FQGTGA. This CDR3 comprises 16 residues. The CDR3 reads CASSLERTVEAYEQYF. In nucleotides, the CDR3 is TGTGCCAGCAGCTTGGAAAGGACTGTAGAAGCCTACGAGCAGTACTTC.

The CDR3 sequence: CAITSDRDNGQFF. The CDR3 DNA reads as TGTGCCATCACCTCGGACCGGGACAACGGGCAGTTCTTC. The V call is TRBV10-3, the J call TRBJ2-1; D is possibly TRBD1 (6 bases). Germline values: CDR1 ENHRY, CDR2 SYGVKD. V dropped 7 bases and J dropped 12 bases, with 19 bases sitting between them. The CDR3 extends over 13 amino acids.

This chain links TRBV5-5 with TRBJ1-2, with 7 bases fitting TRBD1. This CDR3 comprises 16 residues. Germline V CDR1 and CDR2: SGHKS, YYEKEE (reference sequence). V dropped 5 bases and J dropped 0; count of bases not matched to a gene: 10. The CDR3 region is CASRPGTARSNYGYTF. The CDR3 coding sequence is TGTGCCAGCAGACCCGGGACAGCCCGATCTAACTATGGCTACACCTTC. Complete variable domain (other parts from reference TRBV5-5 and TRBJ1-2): DAGVTQSPTHLIKTRGQQVTLRCSPISGHKSVSWYQQVLGQGPQFIFQYYEKEERGRGNFPDRFSARQFPNYSSELNVNALLLGDSALYLCASRPGTARSNYGYTFGSGTRLTVV.

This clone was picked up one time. The CDR3 DNA sequence: TGTGCCAGCAGCTTAGGCCAGGGAGTCGGAGATACGCAGTATTTT. This encodes CASSLGQGVGDTQYF. V and J are TRBV7-9 and TRBJ2-3; TRBD1 or TRBD2 may be the D gene (5 bases each). V was pared by 1 base and J by 5 bases, with 13 bases between. Looked up from germline, CDR1 is SEHNR and CDR2 is FQNEAQ (reference sequence). The CDR3 runs to 15 residues.

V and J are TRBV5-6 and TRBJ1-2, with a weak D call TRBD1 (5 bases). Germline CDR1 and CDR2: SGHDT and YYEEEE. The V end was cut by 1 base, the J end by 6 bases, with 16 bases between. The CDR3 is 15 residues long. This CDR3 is CASSLNGERDHGYTF. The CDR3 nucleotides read TGTGCCAGCAGCTTGAACGGGGAAAGGGACCATGGCTACACCTTC.

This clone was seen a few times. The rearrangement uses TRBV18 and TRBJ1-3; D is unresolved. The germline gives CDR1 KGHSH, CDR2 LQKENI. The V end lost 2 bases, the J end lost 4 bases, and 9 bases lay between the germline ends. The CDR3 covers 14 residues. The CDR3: CASSPTPVGNTIYF. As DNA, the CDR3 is TGTGCCAGCTCACCAACCCCAGTAGGAAACACCATATATTTT.

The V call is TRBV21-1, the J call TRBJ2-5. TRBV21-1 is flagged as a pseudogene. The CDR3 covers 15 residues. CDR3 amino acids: CASSTGDGVQETQYF. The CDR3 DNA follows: TGTGCCAGCAGCACCGGGGACGGAGTACAAGAGACCCAGTACTTC.

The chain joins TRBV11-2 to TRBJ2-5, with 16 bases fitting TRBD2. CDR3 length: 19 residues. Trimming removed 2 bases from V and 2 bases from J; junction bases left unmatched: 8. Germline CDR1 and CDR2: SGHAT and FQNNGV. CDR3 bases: TGTGCCAGCAGCTTAACCGGGACTAGCGGGAGGGGCGTACAAGAGACCCAGTACTTC. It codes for CASSLTGTSGRGVQETQYF. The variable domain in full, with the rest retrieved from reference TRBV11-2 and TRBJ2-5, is EAGVAQSPRYKIIEKRQSVAFWCNPISGHATLYWYQQILGQGPKLLIQFQNNGVVDDSQLPKDRFSAERLKGVDSTLKIQPAKLEDSAVYLCASSLTGTSGRGVQETQYFGPGTRLLVL.

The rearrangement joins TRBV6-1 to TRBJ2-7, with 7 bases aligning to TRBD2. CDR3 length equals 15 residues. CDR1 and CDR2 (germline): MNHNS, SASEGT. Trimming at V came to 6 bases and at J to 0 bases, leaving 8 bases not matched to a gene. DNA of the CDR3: TGTGCCAGCAGCGAACTAGCGATAAGCTCCTACGAGCAGTACTTC. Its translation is CASSELAISSYEQYF.

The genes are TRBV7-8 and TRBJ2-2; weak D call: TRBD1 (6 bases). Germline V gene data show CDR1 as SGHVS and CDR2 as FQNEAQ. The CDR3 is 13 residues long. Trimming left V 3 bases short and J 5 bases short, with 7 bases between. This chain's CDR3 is CASSFQGTGELFF. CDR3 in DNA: TGTGCCAGCAGCTTTCAGGGGACCGGGGAGCTGTTTTTT.

The CDR3: CASSHAISYEQYF. DNA of the CDR3: TGTGCCAGCAGCCACGCTATCTCCTACGAGCAGTACTTC. The chain links TRBV14 to TRBJ2-7, with D hard to call. Looked up from germline, CDR1 is SGHDN and CDR2 is FVKESK. There are 13 residues in the CDR3. The V and J ends lost 3 bases and 0 bases respectively, with 6 bases between them.

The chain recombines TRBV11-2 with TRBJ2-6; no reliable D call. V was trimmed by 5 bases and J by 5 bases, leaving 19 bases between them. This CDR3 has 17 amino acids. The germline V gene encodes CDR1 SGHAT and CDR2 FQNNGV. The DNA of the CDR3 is TGTGCCAGCAGCCACTACTCGCAACAAAGTCGGGCCAACGTCCTGACTTTC. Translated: CASSHYSQQSRANVLTF.

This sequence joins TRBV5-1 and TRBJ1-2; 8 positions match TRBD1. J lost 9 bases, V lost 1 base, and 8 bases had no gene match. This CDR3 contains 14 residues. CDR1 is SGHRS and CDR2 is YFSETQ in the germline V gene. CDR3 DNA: TGCGCCAGCAGCTTGTCCTCAGGGGGCGTTAGCTACACCTTC. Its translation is CASSLSSGGVSYTF.

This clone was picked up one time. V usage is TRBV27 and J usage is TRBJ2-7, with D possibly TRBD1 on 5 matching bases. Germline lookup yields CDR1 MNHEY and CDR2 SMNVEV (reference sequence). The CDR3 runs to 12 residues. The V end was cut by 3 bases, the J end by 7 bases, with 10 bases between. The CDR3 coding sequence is TGTGCCAGCAGTTTCCGCCAGGGAGAGCAGTACTTC. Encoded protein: CASSFRQGEQYF.